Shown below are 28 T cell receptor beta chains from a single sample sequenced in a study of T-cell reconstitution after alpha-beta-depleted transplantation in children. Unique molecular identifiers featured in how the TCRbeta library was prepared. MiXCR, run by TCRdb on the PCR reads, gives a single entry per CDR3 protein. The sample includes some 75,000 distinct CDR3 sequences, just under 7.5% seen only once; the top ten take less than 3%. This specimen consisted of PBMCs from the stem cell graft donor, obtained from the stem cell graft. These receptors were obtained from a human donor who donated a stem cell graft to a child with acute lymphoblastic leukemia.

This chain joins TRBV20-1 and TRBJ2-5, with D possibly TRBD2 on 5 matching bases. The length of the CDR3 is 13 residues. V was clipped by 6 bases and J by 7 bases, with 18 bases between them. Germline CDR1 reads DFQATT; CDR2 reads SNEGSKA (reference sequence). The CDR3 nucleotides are TGCAGTGCCTCCCTAGCAGGCCCAGGGACCCAGTACTTC. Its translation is CSASLAGPGTQYF.

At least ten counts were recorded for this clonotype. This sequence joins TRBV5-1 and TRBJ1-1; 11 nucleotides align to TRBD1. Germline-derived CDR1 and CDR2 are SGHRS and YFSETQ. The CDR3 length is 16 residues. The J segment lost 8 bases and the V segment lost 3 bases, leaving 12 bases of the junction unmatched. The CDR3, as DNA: TGCGCCAGCAGCTCTTCCCCCGGACAGGGGGCCTGGGAAGCTTTCTTT. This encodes CASSSSPGQGAWEAFF.

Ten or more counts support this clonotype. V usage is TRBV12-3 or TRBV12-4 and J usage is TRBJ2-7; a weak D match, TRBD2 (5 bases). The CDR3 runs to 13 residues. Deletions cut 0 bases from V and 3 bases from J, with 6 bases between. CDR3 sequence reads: CASSLARGYEQYF. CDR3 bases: TGTGCCAGCAGTTTAGCTCGGGGCTACGAGCAGTACTTC.

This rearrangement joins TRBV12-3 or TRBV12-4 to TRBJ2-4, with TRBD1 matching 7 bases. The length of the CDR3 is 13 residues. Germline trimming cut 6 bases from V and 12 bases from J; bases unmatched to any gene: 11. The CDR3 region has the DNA TGTGCCAGCAGCTATCTGGGTGAGGGGGCTCAGTACTTC. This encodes CASSYLGEGAQYF.

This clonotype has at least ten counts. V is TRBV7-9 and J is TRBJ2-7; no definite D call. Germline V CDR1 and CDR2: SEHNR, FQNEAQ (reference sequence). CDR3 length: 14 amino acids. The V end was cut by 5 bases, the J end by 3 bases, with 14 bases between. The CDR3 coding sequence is TGTGCCAGCAGCCCCTCGGAACCGTTCTACGAGCAGTACTTC. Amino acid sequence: CASSPSEPFYEQYF.

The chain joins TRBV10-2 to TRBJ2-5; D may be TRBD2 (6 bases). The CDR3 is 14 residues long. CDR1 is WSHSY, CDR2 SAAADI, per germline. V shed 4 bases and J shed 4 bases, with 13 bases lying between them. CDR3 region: CASSVGRDSETQYF. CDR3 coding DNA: TGCGCCAGCAGTGTGGGGCGGGACTCAGAGACCCAGTACTTC.

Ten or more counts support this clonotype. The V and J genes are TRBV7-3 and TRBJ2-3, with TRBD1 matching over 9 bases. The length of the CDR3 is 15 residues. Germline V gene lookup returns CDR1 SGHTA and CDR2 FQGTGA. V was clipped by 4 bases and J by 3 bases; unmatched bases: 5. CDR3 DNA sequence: TGTGCCAGCAGCTACGACAGGGGGATAACAGATACGCAGTATTTT. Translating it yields CASSYDRGITDTQYF. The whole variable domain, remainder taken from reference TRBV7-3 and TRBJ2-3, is GAGVSQTPSNKVTEKGKYVELRCDPISGHTALYWYRQSLGQGPEFLIYFQGTGAADDSGLPNDRFFAVRPEGSVSTLKIQRTERGDSAVYLCASSYDRGITDTQYFGPGTRLTVL.

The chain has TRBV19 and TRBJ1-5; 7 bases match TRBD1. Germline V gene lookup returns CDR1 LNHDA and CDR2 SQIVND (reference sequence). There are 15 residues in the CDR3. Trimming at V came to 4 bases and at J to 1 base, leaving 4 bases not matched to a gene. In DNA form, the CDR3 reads TGTGCCAGTAGTAGCGGGACAGCCAGCAATCAGCCCCAGCATTTT. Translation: CASSSGTASNQPQHF. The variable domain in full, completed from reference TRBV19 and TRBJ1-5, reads DGGITQSPKYLFRKEGQNVTLSCEQNLNHDAMYWYRQDPGQGLRLIYYSQIVNDFQKGDIAEGYSVSREKKESFPLTVTSAQKNPTAFYLCASSSGTASNQPQHFGDGTRLSIL.

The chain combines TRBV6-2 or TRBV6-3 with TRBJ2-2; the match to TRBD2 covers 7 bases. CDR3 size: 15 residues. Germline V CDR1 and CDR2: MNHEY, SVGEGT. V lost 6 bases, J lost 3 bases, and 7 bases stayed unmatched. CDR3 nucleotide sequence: TGTGCCAGCAGACCCGGGGGGAAGGACACCGGGGAGCTGTTTTTT. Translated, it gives CASRPGGKDTGELFF.

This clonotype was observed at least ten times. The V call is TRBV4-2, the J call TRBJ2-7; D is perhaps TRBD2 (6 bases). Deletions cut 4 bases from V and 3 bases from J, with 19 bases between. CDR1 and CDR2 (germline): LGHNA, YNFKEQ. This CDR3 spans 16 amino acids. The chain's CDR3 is CASSLAGTSGVYEQYF. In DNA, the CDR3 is TGTGCCAGCAGCCTAGCCGGGACTTCGGGAGTCTACGAGCAGTACTTC.

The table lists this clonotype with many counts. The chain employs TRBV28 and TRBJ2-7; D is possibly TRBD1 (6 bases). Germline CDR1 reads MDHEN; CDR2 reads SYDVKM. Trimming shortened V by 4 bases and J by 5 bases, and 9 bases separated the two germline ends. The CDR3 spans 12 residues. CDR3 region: CASSSSGDEQYF. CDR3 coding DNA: TGTGCCAGCAGTTCTTCAGGGGACGAGCAGTACTTC.

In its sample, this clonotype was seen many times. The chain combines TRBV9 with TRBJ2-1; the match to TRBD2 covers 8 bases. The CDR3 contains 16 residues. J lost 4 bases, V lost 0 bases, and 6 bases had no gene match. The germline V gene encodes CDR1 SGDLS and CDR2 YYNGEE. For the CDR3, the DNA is TGTGCCAGCAGCGTAGGTACGGGGGGGGCTTACAATGAGCAGTTCTTC. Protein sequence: CASSVGTGGAYNEQFF.

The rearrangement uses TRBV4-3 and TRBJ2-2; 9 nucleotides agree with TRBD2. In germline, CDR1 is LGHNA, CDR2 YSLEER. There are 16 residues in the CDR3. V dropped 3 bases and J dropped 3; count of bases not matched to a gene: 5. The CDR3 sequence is CASSQERGDYTGELFF. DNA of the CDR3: TGCGCCAGCAGCCAGGAGCGGGGGGACTACACCGGGGAGCTGTTTTTT.

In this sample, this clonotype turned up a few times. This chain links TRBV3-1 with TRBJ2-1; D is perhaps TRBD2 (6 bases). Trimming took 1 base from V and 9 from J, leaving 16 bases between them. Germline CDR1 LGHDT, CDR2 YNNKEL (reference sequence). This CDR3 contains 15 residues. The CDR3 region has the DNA TGTGCCAGCAGCCAAGTTACTGGGGGGTCAACTGAGCAGTTCTTC. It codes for CASSQVTGGSTEQFF.

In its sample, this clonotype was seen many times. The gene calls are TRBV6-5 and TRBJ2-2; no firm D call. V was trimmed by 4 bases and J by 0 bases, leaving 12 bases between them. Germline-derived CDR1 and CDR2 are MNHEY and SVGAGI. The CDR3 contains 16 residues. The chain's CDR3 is CASSFRRFSNTGELFF. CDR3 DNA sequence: TGTGCCAGCAGTTTCAGACGCTTTTCGAACACCGGGGAGCTGTTTTTT.

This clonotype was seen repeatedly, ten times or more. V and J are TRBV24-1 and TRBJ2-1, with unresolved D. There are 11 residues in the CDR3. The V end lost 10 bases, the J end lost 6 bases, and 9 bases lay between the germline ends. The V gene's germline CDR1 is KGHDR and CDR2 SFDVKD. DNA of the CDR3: TGTGCCACGAGGAATATCAATGAGCAGTTCTTC. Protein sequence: CATRNINEQFF.

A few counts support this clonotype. Here the CDR3 DNA reads TGTGCCAGCAGCTTGGCCGGGGCCCCCTCTGGGGCCAACGTCCTGACTTTC. It is translated as CASSLAGAPSGANVLTF. The chain employs TRBV5-6 and TRBJ2-6; D possibly matches TRBD1 or TRBD2 (5 bases each). The V gene lost 0 bases and the J gene lost 0 bases, with 10 bases spanning the gap. The CDR3 contains 17 residues. CDR1 SGHDT and CDR2 YYEEEE come from the germline V gene.

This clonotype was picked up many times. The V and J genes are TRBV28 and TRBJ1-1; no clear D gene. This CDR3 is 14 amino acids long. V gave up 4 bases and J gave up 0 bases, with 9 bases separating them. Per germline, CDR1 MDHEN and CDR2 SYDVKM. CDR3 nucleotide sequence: TGTGCCAGCAGTTCGGACGGGCTGAACACTGAAGCTTTCTTT. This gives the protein CASSSDGLNTEAFF.

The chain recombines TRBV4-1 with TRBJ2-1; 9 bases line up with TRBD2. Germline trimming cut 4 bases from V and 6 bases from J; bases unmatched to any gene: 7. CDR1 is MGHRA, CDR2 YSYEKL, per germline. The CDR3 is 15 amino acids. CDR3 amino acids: CASSPIAGETNEQFF. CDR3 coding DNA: TGCGCCAGCAGCCCAATAGCGGGGGAGACCAATGAGCAGTTCTTC.

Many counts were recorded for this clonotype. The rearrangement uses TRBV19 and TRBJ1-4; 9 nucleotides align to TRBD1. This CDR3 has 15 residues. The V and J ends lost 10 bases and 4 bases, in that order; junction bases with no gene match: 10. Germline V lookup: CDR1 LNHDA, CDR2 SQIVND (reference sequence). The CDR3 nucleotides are TGTGCCACCTCGGGGACAGGGAAGAATAATGAAAAACTGTTTTTT. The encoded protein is CATSGTGKNNEKLFF.

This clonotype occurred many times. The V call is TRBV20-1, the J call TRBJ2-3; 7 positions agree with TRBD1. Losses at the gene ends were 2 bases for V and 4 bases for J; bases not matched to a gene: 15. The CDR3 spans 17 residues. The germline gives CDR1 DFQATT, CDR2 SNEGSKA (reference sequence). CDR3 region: CSARPSTRQGLADTQYF. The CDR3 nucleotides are TGCAGTGCTAGACCATCCACCAGACAGGGATTGGCAGATACGCAGTATTTT.

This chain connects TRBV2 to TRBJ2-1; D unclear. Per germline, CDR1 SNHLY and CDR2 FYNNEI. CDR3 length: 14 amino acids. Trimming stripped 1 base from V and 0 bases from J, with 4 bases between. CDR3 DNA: TGTGCCAGCAGTGAAGACAGCTCCTACAATGAGCAGTTCTTC. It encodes CASSEDSSYNEQFF.

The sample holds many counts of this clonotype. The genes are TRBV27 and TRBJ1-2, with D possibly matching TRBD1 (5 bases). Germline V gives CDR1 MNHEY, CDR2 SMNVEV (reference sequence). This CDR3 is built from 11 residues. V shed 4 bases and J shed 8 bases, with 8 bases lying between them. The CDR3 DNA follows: TGTGCCAGCAGTTCAGGGTTGGGCTACACCTTC. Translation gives CASSSGLGYTF.

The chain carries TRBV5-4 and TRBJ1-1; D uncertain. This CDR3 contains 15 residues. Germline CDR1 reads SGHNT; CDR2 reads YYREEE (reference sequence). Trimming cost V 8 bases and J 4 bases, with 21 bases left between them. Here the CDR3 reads CARVGRHNDGTEAFF. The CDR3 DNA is TGTGCCAGAGTAGGGAGACATAATGATGGCACTGAAGCTTTCTTT.

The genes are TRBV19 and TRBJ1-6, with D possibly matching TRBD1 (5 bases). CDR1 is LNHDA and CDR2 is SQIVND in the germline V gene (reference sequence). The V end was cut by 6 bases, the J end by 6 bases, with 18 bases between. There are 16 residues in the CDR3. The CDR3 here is CASSTRRDVSNSPLHF. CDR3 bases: TGTGCCAGTAGCACACGCAGGGACGTGAGTAATTCACCCCTCCACTTT.

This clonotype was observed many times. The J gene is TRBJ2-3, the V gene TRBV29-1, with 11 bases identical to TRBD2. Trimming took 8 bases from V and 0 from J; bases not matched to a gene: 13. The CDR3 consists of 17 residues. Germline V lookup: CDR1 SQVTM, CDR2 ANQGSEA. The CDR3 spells CSTGSSGRRLSTDTQYF. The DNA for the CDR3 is TGCAGCACGGGCTCTAGCGGGAGGCGGCTCAGCACAGATACGCAGTATTTT.

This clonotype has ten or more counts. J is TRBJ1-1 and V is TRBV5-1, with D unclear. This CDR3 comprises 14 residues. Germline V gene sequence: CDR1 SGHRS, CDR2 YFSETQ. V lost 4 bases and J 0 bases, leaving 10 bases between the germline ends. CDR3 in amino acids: CASSNGRLNTEAFF. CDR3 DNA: TGCGCCAGCAGCAATGGACGGTTGAACACTGAAGCTTTCTTT.

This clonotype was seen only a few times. CDR3: CASISIQGRTGELFF. DNA for the CDR3: TGTGCCAGCATCTCAATACAGGGGCGGACCGGGGAGCTGTTTTTT. The chain links TRBV11-2 to TRBJ2-2; the match to TRBD1 covers 7 bases. The germline gives CDR1 SGHAT, CDR2 FQNNGV. The ends lost 7 bases at V and 5 bases at J; junction bases unmatched: 10. CDR3 size: 15 residues.